Detailed here is one T cell receptor beta chain. The antigen remains undetermined. The germline V gene encodes CDR1 MDHEN and CDR2 SYDVKM. V lost 10 bases to trimming and J lost 2 bases, with 18 bases between them. CDR3 size: 14 residues. TCRdb re-analysed the reads in MiXCR, keeping a single row per CDR3 protein. The table lists 250,000 to 300,000 distinct CDR3 sequences, approximately 15% of them singletons. These data come from a study of T cell repertoires in cytomegalovirus infection. Overall study context: Signatures in public TCR beta sequences pointed to both CMV infection and matching HLA type.

General study findings and limits: CMV-specific TCR beta clonotypes restricted by HLA-C dominated the ex vivo response. Public TCR beta family frequency separated CMV-and-HLA carriers, including in an independent cohort.

The sequencing sample was made of CD8+ T cells from PBMCs. The receptor was isolated from a human donor in good health (CMV status not recorded). Some clones in this sample may be carry-over from other donors' samples. The chain uses TRBV28 and TRBJ2-7; no definite D call. The CDR3 nucleotides are TGTGCCACAAGACCAGCCCCCGACACCTACGAGCAGTACTTC. It codes for CATRPAPDTYEQYF.